This T cell receptor (beta chain) was found in a study of post-analysis software for immune sequencing data. Turning to the study itself: As for disease course, relapsing-remitting, secondary progressive and progressive-relapsing multiple sclerosis were all included. Whole-study findings and limits: TRBV segments more frequent in patients than in controls numbered five and included TRBV5-6, TRBV5-1 and TRBV20-1. Strong same-batch co-clustering of samples appeared with F measure clustering.

Unique molecular identifiers had been added to the TCR beta cDNA libraries. TCRdb analysed the PCR reads with MiXCR anew, one entry per CDR3 protein. The sample includes more than 450,000 distinct CDR3 sequences, 34% of them seen just once. This clonotype showed up many times. Its specificity is unknown. The CDR3 runs 15 residues. The V and J ends lost 4 bases and 2 bases, in that order; junction bases with no gene match: 7. CDR1 and CDR2 from the germline V gene are MGHDK and SYGVNS. This TCR came from a girl aged 2-17 years with multiple sclerosis. The sequencing input was blood. This sequence joins TRBV25-1 and TRBJ2-5; 7 nucleotides line up with TRBD1. CDR3 region: CASSGPGQLQETQYF. DNA for the CDR3: TGTGCCAGCAGTGGTCCGGGACAGCTTCAAGAGACCCAGTACTTC.